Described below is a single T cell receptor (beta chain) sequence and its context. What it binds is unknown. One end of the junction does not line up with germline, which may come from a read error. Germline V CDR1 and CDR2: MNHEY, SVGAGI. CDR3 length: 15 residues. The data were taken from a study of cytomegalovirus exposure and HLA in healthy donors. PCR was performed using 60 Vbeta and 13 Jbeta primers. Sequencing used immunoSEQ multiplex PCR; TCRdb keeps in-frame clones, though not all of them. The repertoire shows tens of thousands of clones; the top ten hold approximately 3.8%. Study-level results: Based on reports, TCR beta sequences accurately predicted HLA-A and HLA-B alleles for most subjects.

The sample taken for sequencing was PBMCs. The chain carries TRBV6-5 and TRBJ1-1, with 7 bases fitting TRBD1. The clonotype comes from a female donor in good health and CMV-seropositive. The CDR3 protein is CASSYSAGGNTEDFF. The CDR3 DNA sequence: TGTGCCAGCAGTTACTCTGCAGGGGGTAACACTGAAGATTTCTTT.